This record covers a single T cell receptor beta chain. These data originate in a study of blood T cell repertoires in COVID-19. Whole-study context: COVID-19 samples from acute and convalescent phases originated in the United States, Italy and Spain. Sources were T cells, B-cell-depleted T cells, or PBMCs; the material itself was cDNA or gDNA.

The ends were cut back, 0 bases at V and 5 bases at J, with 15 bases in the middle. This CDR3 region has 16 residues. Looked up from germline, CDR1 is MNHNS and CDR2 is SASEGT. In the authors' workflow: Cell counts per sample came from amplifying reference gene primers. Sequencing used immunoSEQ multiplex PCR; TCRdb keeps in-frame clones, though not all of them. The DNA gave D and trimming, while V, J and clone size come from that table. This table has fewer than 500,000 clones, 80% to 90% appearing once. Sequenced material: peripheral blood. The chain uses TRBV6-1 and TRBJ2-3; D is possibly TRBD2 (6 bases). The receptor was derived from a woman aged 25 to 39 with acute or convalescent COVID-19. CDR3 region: CASSEATGLPGDTQYF. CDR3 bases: TGTGCCAGCAGTGAAGCCACGGGACTCCCGGGAGATACGCAGTATTTT.